This paragraph covers one TCR beta chain sequence. Germline V gene lookup returns CDR1 SGHTA and CDR2 FQGNSA. V lost 4 bases, J lost 4 bases, and 10 bases lay in between. The CDR3 sequence is 14 residues long. This sample is drawn from a study of CD8 T cells in Susac syndrome. Healthy donors served as age- and sex-matched controls. Both CD4+ and CD8+ T cells were negatively isolated, and TEMRA cells underwent FACS enrichment. RNA, at about 0.45 to 1 ug, was reverse transcribed with random hexamers. Multiplex PCR with immunoSEQ amplified the TCR beta CDR3 across 54 Vbeta and 13 Jbeta. One entry per CDR3 protein results from TCRdb running MiXCR on the immunoSEQ multiplex PCR reads. The sample carries about 120,000 distinct CDR3 sequences, 80% to 95% recorded once.

The sample consisted of CD8+ T cells from PBMCs. The rearrangement joins TRBV7-2 to TRBJ2-2, with D possibly being TRBD1 (5 bases). The source is a human donor in good health. DNA of the CDR3: TGTGCCAGCAGCTCAGGGCGGAGCACCGGGGAGCTGTTTTTT. Encoded protein: CASSSGRSTGELFF.